The entry that follows covers one T cell receptor beta chain sequence. This entry belongs to a study of T cells in Graves' hyperthyroidism and ophthalmopathy. At the level of the study: Peripheral blood was secured at the point of initial diagnosis, before any treatment.

RNA transcripts were the template for amplifying TCR beta CDR3 regions. A set of HTBI primers served as the primers for a first-round RT-PCR of the TCR CDR3. One entry per CDR3 protein results from TCRdb running MiXCR on the multiplex PCR reads. Of a few hundred thousand distinct CDR3 sequences listed, roughly 22% are singletons. There are 17 residues in the CDR3. The germline gives CDR1 SGHRS, CDR2 YFSETQ. The ends lost 4 bases at V and 10 bases at J; junction bases unmatched: 14. The receptor comes from a woman aged 70 to 79 with Graves' ophthalmopathy. The specimen sequenced was blood. The chain joins TRBV5-1 to TRBJ1-6, with 10 bases matching TRBD1. CDR3 protein: CASSTEPGQGMGSPLHF. The CDR3 nucleotides are TGCGCCAGCAGCACGGAACCGGGACAGGGGATGGGGTCACCCCTCCACTTT.